One T cell receptor (beta chain) is described in this entry. This clone has more than one count but fewer than ten. No cognate antigen has been identified for it. The record has no base qualities; no much larger clone is one base away. This entry belongs to a study of cytomegalovirus exposure and HLA in healthy donors (dated by TCRdb to 2015 to 2018). General notes on the study: According to an earlier analysis of a few hundred of the donors, roughly 180 million T cells yielded 117 million unique TCR beta sequences and roughly 280 Gb of sequence data. Roughly 320 gigabases of sequencing data and around 80 million unique TCR sequences made up an early release that covered over 550 HLA-typed donors. Across around 400 genotyped donors of the cohort, an average of about 240,000 unique TCR beta nucleotide sequences per donor were sequenced, and approximately 17% of those sequences were non-productive. Rather than using new phenotypic data, the later analysis identified candidate immune exposures from TCR beta sequences and from how often those sequences occurred across donors. Of the roughly 400 genotyped donors, over 65% fell in the genetic ancestry cluster associated with self-reported Caucasian donors. In addition to the first cohort of several hundred subjects, a separate validation cohort of 100 to 150 different subjects was used. To predict cytomegalovirus infection status, the study brought together high-throughput TCR immunosequencing, statistical association of individual TCRs with disease status, and machine learning. The T cell repertoires of 666 subjects were profiled by immunosequencing and related to cytomegalovirus serostatus. The aim of the study was to test whether cataloging public T cell receptors could identify signatures of past pathogen exposure. A later genetic analysis took genome-wide SNP genotypes for about three fifths of the roughly 670 donors and used that subset as a discovery cohort. HLA typing included class I and class II loci at four-digit resolution. About five DR-DQ haplotypes were treated as single units for association and clustering because of strong linkage in the cohort. The number of typed donors differed by locus: 629-630 for A, B, C, DRB1 and DQB1; 522 for DQA1; some 610 for DPA1; and 400 to 480 for DPB1. In an earlier analysis of 500 to 650 of the donors, high-throughput TCR beta sequencing was used to judge whether each TCR beta V gene segment behaved as functional or pseudogenic. All discovery cohort repertoires had been generated on a single sequencing platform. A later analysis re-examined previously published TCR beta repertoires from 500 to 700 donors and added high-resolution HLA genotyping to investigate patterns of TCR occurrence. Donor age, sex, ethnicity and CMV serostatus were compiled alongside the repertoire data.

Points the paper makes about the study in general: In a later analysis, TCR association rates were found to vary across HLA loci, with the most associated TCRs seen for DRB1 alleles and the fewest for HLA-C alleles. A further reported finding was that TCR beta sequences accurately predicted the HLA-A and HLA-B alleles for most subjects in the first cohort. The earlier analysis of 587 of the donors excluded some 16 rarely observed V segments, including chromosome 9 orphons, because counts were too low. Only TCR beta chains were sequenced in this cohort, and the absence of alpha or paired-chain data limited detectable features. The sequencing pipeline was judged likely to have produced a cluster of highly shared sequence variants as a technical artifact. In vitro tests confirmed that three of the cytomegalovirus-associated TCR beta chains recognize cytomegalovirus antigens. Correlated functional status among segregating V segments might reflect linkage disequilibrium, but an unknown experimental factor could not be ruled out. CMV serostatus was the only immune exposure information available for the cohort. Most TCR sequences were observed very rarely across donors, whereas some public TCRs were present in many individuals. Because some donors lacked HLA typing at each locus, the association tests relied only on the typed subset. According to a later genetic analysis, donors in an Asian-associated ancestry cluster had fewer N-insertions in productive TCRs than the roughly 670-donor mean. The 87-base-pair reads could not distinguish some IMGT-functional V segments, including TRBV6-2 and TRBV6-3, so those segments were excluded. When HLA alleles, especially DR and DQ, strongly co-occurred, TCR associations were difficult to assign to individual alleles. According to a later analysis, most CMV-associated TCR beta chains appeared to be HLA-restricted, and the HLA associations seemed to be driven largely by CMV exposure. In a later analysis, HLA-associated TCR beta chains were found to be more clonally expanded and to have lower generation probabilities than equally common non-associated chains. A total of some 180 TCR beta chains were listed by the study as associated with cytomegalovirus. Presence/absence analyses assumed roughly uniform sequencing depth across donors, an assumption that may not hold. Several of the top co-occurrence clusters appeared to be linked to parvovirus B19, influenza, CMV and Epstein-Barr virus, according to a later analysis. The classifier was reported to diagnose cytomegalovirus status with high specificity and sensitivity in both the original cohort and the validation cohort. Broadly in line with IMGT annotations, most TCR beta V segments showed up in productive rearrangements about 90% or about 30% of the time in an earlier analysis of around 550 of the donors. V-gene and J-gene trimming of TCR beta chains was associated with a missense DCLRE1C variant in a later genetic analysis, and the association was replicated in an independent cohort. Specific HLA alleles were associated with 18,000 or so TCR beta sequences at a false discovery rate of 0.05 in a later analysis. The authors suggested that the approach could potentially be generalized to other disease states and immunological phenotypes.

V has 4 bases trimmed and J has 5 bases trimmed; junction bases matching no gene number 11. Sequences SGHRS (CDR1) and YFSETQ (CDR2) are obtained from the germline V gene. From its cysteine to its phenylalanine, the CDR3 spans 15 amino acids. Here the CDR3 DNA is all that survives: 45 bases in frame from base 1. The cohort consisted of 600 to 700 healthy bone marrow donors. Cohort members were all nominally healthy when sampled, although unrecorded immune exposures were likely present. The donor was CMV seronegative and belonged to the group of roughly 330 seronegative cohort members. Every donor gave a peripheral blood sample, and the peripheral blood mononuclear cells from that sample were used for TCR beta sequencing. The Qiagen DNeasy Blood Extraction Kit was used to extract genomic DNA from the blood cell samples. The library was obtained by the immunoSEQ multiplex PCR assay. For the multiplex PCR, a mixture combining 60 forward primers for TCR Vbeta segments and 13 reverse primers for TCR Jbeta segments was used. A multiplex PCR assay on genomic DNA amplified the CDR3 region of rearranged TCR beta genes. Amplified TCR beta libraries were sequenced as 87-base-pair reads on the Illumina HiSeq System. On the study's bioinformatics: A later analysis counted tens of millions of unique TCR beta chains across the 700 or so repertoires, and roughly 9.9 million of these chains were shared by at least two donors. A nearest-neighbor algorithm error-corrected the raw reads and collapsed the reads into unique sequences, merging closely related sequences to remove PCR and sequencing errors. Alignment of CDR3 sequences to IMGT reference sequences was used to assign V, D and J gene segments. For a sequence to be retained, a match of at least six nucleotides was required to both a V gene segment and a J gene segment. Rearrangements were classified as productive when the CDR3 lacked stop codons and remained in frame with V and J, and all other rearrangements were classified as non-productive. CDR3 was defined according to IMGT convention as the region running from the second conserved V-encoded cysteine to the conserved J-encoded phenylalanine. In an earlier analysis of around 600 of the donors, sequences lacking an unambiguous match to a single V gene segment were excluded. In an earlier analysis of 450 to 750 of the donors, a V segment was called functional when productive rearrangements were above 56.7%, and segregating when the standard deviation between donors exceeded 5%. A statistical classification framework was developed to diagnose cytomegalovirus status using the catalog of TCR beta chain sequences. In a later analysis, V and J genes were assigned by comparing TCR nucleotide sequences against IMGT/GENE-DB human TR gene sequences. In a later analysis, CDR3 sequences and most-parsimonious VDJ recombination scenarios were assigned using the TCRdist pipeline. In a later analysis, every TCR beta chain was defined by the combination of its CDR3 amino acid sequence and its V-gene family, and reads without a unique V-gene family were dropped. In a later analysis, 450 to 600 highly shared, low-generation-probability nucleotide sequences were removed to address suspected cross-contamination and a sequencing artifact. For each public chain, a later analysis derived a clonal expansion index from normalized ranks of inferred template counts within each repertoire. In a later analysis, generation probabilities were computed using a VDJ recombination model fitted to out-of-frame rearrangements, and the results were checked against IGoR. A later analysis scored TCR-TCR, TCR-HLA and TCR-CMV co-occurrence with hypergeometric tests, applying a repertoire-size bias correction to TCR pairs. A later analysis estimated false discovery rates by permuting HLA or CMV assignments 20 times. A later analysis grouped co-occurring TCRs with DBSCAN, adding TCRdist sequence similarity when clustering within HLA-allele-positive subsets. Repertoires with fewer than 30,000 or more than 120,000 public chains were left out of co-occurrence clustering, as were four to six repertoires with anomalous nucleotide sharing. TCRdb retrieved this table from immuneACCESS and kept in-frame rearrangements only. Not all clones are present; in checked studies, unresolved V genes account for under half, and no reason is known for the remainder. V and J calls and clone size are given by that table; D and trimming were obtained from the DNA. The sample yields under 200,000 clones; 75% were counted once. The ten largest account for 4% to 5.5% of the sample.

This receptor was identified in a male donor in good health and CMV-seronegative. The sample comprised PBMCs. The chain uses TRBV5-1 and TRBJ1-1, with 7 bases in between that match TRBD1. The DNA is TGCGCCAGCAGCCCACCCCGACAGGGAGGAACTGAAGCTTTCTTT. Translation gives CASSPPRQGGTEAFF.